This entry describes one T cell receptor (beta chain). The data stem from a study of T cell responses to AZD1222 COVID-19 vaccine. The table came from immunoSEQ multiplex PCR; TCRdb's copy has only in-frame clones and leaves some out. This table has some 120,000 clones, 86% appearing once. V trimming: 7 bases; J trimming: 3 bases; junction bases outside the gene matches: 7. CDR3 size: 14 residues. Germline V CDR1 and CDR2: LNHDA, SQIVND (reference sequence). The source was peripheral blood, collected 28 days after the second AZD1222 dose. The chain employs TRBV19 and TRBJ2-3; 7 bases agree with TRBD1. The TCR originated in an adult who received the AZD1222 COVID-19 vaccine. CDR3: CASTSGGGTDTQYF. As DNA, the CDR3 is TGTGCCAGTACCTCAGGGGGTGGAACAGATACGCAGTATTTT. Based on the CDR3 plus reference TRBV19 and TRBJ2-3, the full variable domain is DGGITQSPKYLFRKEGQNVTLSCEQNLNHDAMYWYRQDPGQGLRLIYYSQIVNDFQKGDIAEGYSVSREKKESFPLTVTSAQKNPTAFYLCASTSGGGTDTQYFGPGTRLTVL.